The present T cell receptor (beta chain) was sequenced within a study of T cell changes during pregnancy in multiple sclerosis. The repertoire was sequenced with immunoSEQ multiplex PCR; TCRdb's copy has only in-frame clones and lacks some. The sample holds roughly 76,000 clones, 80% to 95% seen once. V lost 5 bases, J lost 1 base, and 12 bases lay in between. The CDR3 totals 16 residues. Germline V gene data show CDR1 as MNHEY and CDR2 as SMNVEV (reference sequence). The sequence derives from a female donor with multiple sclerosis, enrolled in a pregnancy study. This sequence joins TRBV27 and TRBJ1-6, with D maybe TRBD1 (6 bases). Specimen: CD4+ T cells from peripheral blood mononuclear cells, collected after pregnancy. CDR3 amino acids: CASSPQGKSYNSPLHF. The CDR3 DNA reads as TGTGCCAGCAGTCCTCAGGGGAAATCCTATAATTCACCCCTCCACTTT.